Ten or more counts support the clone carrying this T cell receptor beta chain. The antigen remains unidentified. Breast cancer patients provided tissue from their axillary draining lymph nodes. TCRdb independently ran MiXCR on the multiplex PCR reads; one entry per CDR3 protein. The table includes under 250,000 distinct CDR3 sequences, roughly 30% detected once. The CDR3 loop spans 15 amino acids. Germline values: CDR1 MDHEN, CDR2 SYDVKM. V was pared by 5 bases and J by 4 bases, with 8 bases of the junction left unmatched. This record comes from a study of breast tumors, draining lymph nodes, adjacent tissues. Regarding the study as a whole: Tumors had less TCR diversity than lymph nodes, more than nontumor tissue.

The V call is TRBV28, the J call TRBJ2-5, with 9 positions matching TRBD1. Sequencing was carried out using axillary lymph node tissue. This clonotype was sampled from a female donor with breast cancer. Some clones in this sample may be carry-over from other donors' samples. The chain's CDR3 is CASSNRGQGVETQYF. The CDR3 coding sequence is TGTGCCAGCAGTAACAGGGGGCAGGGCGTAGAGACCCAGTACTTC.